A single sample is the source of the 18 T cell receptor beta chains below, sequenced in a study of blood T cell repertoires in COVID-19. TCRdb's copy holds only in-frame clones and misses some; the assay was immunoSEQ multiplex PCR. The table records tens of thousands of clones, about four fifths of them present only once. Material for sequencing was peripheral blood. These TCRs come from a man aged 45 to 65 with COVID-19, enrolled during active disease.

This chain connects TRBV25-1 to TRBJ2-5; 8 bases match TRBD1. V lost 3 bases to trimming and J lost 7 bases; unmatched junction nucleotides: 10. The length of the CDR3 is 15 residues. Germline-derived CDR1 and CDR2 are MGHDK and SYGVNS. DNA for the CDR3: TGTGCCAGCAGTGACCCGGGACAGGTAGGGAGGACCCAGTACTTC. Its translation: CASSDPGQVGRTQYF. Complete variable domain (other parts from reference TRBV25-1 and TRBJ2-5): EADIYQTPRYLVIGTGKKITLECSQTMGHDKMYWYQQDPGMELHLIHYSYGVNSTEKGDLSSESTVSRIRTEHFPLTLESARPSHTSQYLCASSDPGQVGRTQYFGPGTRLLVL.

The chain links TRBV6-6 to TRBJ2-7; D remains unclear. V was shortened by 4 bases and J by 5 bases, with 9 bases between the two germline ends. Germline V CDR1 and CDR2: MNHNY, SVGAGI (reference sequence). The CDR3 runs 12 residues. The CDR3 DNA reads TGTGCCAGCAGTTCTGTGGCCAACGAGCAGTACTTC. Translated: CASSSVANEQYF.

The chain links TRBV20-1 to TRBJ1-2; tentative D call: TRBD1 (5 bases). The CDR3 has 14 amino acids. V lost 3 bases and J lost 8, with 19 bases in between. Germline V gene lookup returns CDR1 DFQATT and CDR2 SNEGSKA (reference sequence). CDR3 bases: TGCAGTGCTAGTTTTGGCAGGGCAGCGGGGGGCTACACCTTC. The encoded protein is CSASFGRAAGGYTF.

This sequence joins TRBV5-6 and TRBJ1-2, with D tentatively TRBD1 (5 bases). CDR3 length: 14 amino acids. V lost 5 bases and J 6 bases, leaving 17 bases between the germline ends. Per the germline V gene, CDR1 is SGHDT and CDR2 is YYEEEE. The CDR3 DNA is TGTGCCAGCAGGGCCGAAAGCAGGGCTCATGGCTACACCTTC. The encoded protein is CASRAESRAHGYTF.

The J gene is TRBJ1-1, the V gene TRBV7-3, with D hard to call. Germline V gene lookup returns CDR1 SGHTA and CDR2 FQGTGA. The CDR3 length is 15 residues. The V end lost 1 base, the J end lost 0 bases, and 9 bases lay between the germline ends. The CDR3 reads CASSLMANLNTEAFF. The DNA of the CDR3 is TGTGCCAGCAGCTTAATGGCCAACCTGAACACTGAAGCTTTCTTT. Full variable domain (missing parts from reference TRBV7-3 and TRBJ1-1): GAGVSQTPSNKVTEKGKYVELRCDPISGHTALYWYRQSLGQGPEFLIYFQGTGAADDSGLPNDRFFAVRPEGSVSTLKIQRTERGDSAVYLCASSLMANLNTEAFFGQGTRLTVV.

This clone was counted a few times. The genes are TRBV5-5 and TRBJ1-2, with 8 nucleotides matching TRBD1. Germline CDR1 and CDR2: SGHKS and YYEKEE (reference sequence). The CDR3 loop spans 15 amino acids. J lost 7 bases, V lost 4 bases, and 12 bases had no gene match. CDR3 residues: CASSPRTGSVGGYTF. In DNA, the CDR3 is TGTGCCAGCAGCCCACGGACAGGGTCTGTCGGTGGCTACACCTTC.

The chain recombines TRBV9 with TRBJ2-5, with D tentatively TRBD1 (7 bases). The CDR3 covers 15 residues. Trimming removed 4 bases at V and 5 bases at J, with 18 bases between. CDR1 SGDLS and CDR2 YYNGEE come from the germline V gene. CDR3 sequence: CASSPRQGRGETQYF. CDR3 sequence (DNA): TGTGCCAGCAGCCCACGACAGGGCCGGGGGGAGACCCAGTACTTC.

The CDR3 coding sequence is TGTGCCAGCAGCCAAGTGGAGGGCGGGGGTAGTTTTTACGAGCAGTACTTC. Its protein product is CASSQVEGGGSFYEQYF. The chain uses TRBV4-2 and TRBJ2-7, with TRBD2 matching 7 bases. Trimming cost V 1 base and J 4 bases; bases outside gene matches: 13. The CDR3 has 17 residues. Germline CDR1 reads LGHNA; CDR2 reads YNFKEQ.

This chain links TRBV19 with TRBJ1-1; 8 bases agree with TRBD1. This CDR3 has 14 amino acids. From germline, CDR1 is LNHDA and CDR2 SQIVND (reference sequence). The V gene end was trimmed by 4 bases and the J gene end by 3 bases; junction bases not matched to a gene: 4. The CDR3 DNA reads as TGTGCCAGTAGTACCGTGGGACAGGACACTGAAGCTTTCTTT. This codes for CASSTVGQDTEAFF. Variable domain in full (rest from reference TRBV19 and TRBJ1-1): DGGITQSPKYLFRKEGQNVTLSCEQNLNHDAMYWYRQDPGQGLRLIYYSQIVNDFQKGDIAEGYSVSREKKESFPLTVTSAQKNPTAFYLCASSTVGQDTEAFFGQGTRLTVV.

The V call is TRBV6-5, the J call TRBJ2-7; TRBD1 aligns across 9 bases. J gave up 6 bases and V 7 bases, and 4 bases lay outside the gene matches. The CDR3 loop spans 12 amino acids. Germline CDR1 reads MNHEY; CDR2 reads SVGAGI. The CDR3 DNA reads TGTGCCAGCACAACGACAGGGGGCGAGCAGTACTTC. Translated: CASTTTGGEQYF.

This chain joins TRBV7-6 and TRBJ2-1; 10 bases align to TRBD2. CDR1 and CDR2 (germline): SGHVS, FNYEAQ. The CDR3 has 18 amino acids. V lost 6 bases to trimming and J lost 4 bases; unmatched junction nucleotides: 15. CDR3 region: CASSFLKASGGLYNEQFF. The CDR3 nucleotides read TGTGCCAGCAGTTTCCTTAAGGCTAGCGGGGGTTTATACAATGAGCAGTTCTTC.

The chain's CDR3 is CASSEQGNYGYTF. CDR3 bases: TGTGCCAGCAGCGAACAGGGGAACTATGGCTACACCTTC. The chain recombines TRBV9 with TRBJ1-2; 7 positions match TRBD1. The CDR3 is 13 residues long. In germline, CDR1 is SGDLS, CDR2 YYNGEE. With V trimmed by 3 bases and J by 2 bases, 1 base remained unmatched.

This clone appeared a single time. V usage is TRBV9 and J usage is TRBJ2-7, with TRBD2 matching 8 bases. CDR3 length equals 15 residues. Germline loops: CDR1 SGDLS, CDR2 YYNGEE. J was trimmed by 5 bases and V by 0 bases; bases with no gene match: 7. In nucleotides, the CDR3 is TGTGCCAGCAGCGTAGACTCGGGGGGGCTAGACGAGCAGTACTTC. This translates into CASSVDSGGLDEQYF.

The chain carries TRBV3-1 (or the pseudogene TRBV3-2) and TRBJ2-1; no firm D call. In germline, CDR1 is LGHDT, CDR2 YNNKEL (reference sequence). V was clipped by 1 base and J by 8 bases, with 15 bases between them. CDR3 length: 15 amino acids. CDR3 DNA: TGTGCCAGCAGCCAAGTAGAACGGAGCGTCCATGAGCAGTTCTTC. It is translated as CASSQVERSVHEQFF.

V usage is TRBV29-1 and J usage is TRBJ2-1; tentatively, D is TRBD2 (5 bases). The CDR3 totals 14 residues. V lost 4 bases and J lost 2, with 12 bases in between. Germline-derived CDR1 and CDR2 are SQVTM and ANQGSEA. The CDR3 region has the DNA TGCAGCGTTGGGATAATGGGAGCCTACAATGAGCAGTTCTTC. Translated: CSVGIMGAYNEQFF.

The chain couples TRBV7-9 to TRBJ2-1; the D gene is possibly TRBD2 (6 bases). The germline V gene has CDR1 SEHNR and CDR2 FQNEAQ (reference sequence). The CDR3 has 13 amino acids. V lost 4 bases and J 4 bases, leaving 8 bases between the germline ends. The CDR3, as DNA: TGTGCCAGCAGCTCTGGGGGGTACAATGAGCAGTTCTTC. Encoded protein: CASSSGGYNEQFF.

Only a few counts were recorded for this clone. The chain joins TRBV5-5 to TRBJ2-7; D unclear. CDR1 is SGHKS and CDR2 is YYEKEE in the germline V gene (reference sequence). This CDR3 comprises 11 residues. V gave up 4 bases and J gave up 2 bases, with 4 bases separating them. The CDR3 nucleotides are TGTGCCAGCAGCCCAGCCTACGAGCAGTACTTC. Translating it yields CASSPAYEQYF.

V gene TRBV19 combines with J gene TRBJ2-5, with 8 bases that match TRBD2. CDR3 length equals 15 residues. Trimming cost V 3 bases and J 0 bases; bases outside gene matches: 3. Germline V gene data show CDR1 as LNHDA and CDR2 as SQIVND (reference sequence). This chain's CDR3 is CASSIQRGNQETQYF. As DNA, the CDR3 is TGTGCCAGTAGTATCCAGCGGGGGAACCAAGAGACCCAGTACTTC.